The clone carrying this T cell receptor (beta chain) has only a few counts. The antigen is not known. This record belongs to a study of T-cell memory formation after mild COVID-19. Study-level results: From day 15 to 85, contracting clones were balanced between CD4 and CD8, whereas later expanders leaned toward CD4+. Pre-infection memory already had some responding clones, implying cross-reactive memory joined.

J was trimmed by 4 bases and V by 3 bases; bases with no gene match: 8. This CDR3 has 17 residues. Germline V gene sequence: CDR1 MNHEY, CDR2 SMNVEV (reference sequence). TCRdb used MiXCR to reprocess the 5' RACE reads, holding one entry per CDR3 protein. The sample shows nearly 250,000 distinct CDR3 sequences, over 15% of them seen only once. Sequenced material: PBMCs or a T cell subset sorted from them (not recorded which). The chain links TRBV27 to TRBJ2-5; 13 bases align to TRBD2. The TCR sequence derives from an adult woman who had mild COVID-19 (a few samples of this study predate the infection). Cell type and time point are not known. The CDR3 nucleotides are TGTGCCAGCAGTTTCTCTAGAGGGACTAGCGGGATAGAGACCCAGTACTTC. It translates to CASSFSRGTSGIETQYF.